This T cell receptor (beta chain) was documented in a study of shared clonotypes between healthy human individuals. Points from the study as a whole: Specimens sampled were limited to blood, with tissue repertoires likely differing. In the sorted subsets, rarefaction showed sequencing was incomplete despite large depth.

Details on this clone: Its antigen is as yet unknown.

In germline, CDR1 is MDHEN, CDR2 SYDVKM. Trimming shortened V by 7 bases and J by 3 bases, and 12 bases separated the two germline ends. The CDR3 contains 13 residues. Researchers divided each subset's genomic DNA evenly across several immunoSEQ plates. Authors' analysis steps: Filtering of immunoSEQ junctional sequences could not match full-length read filtering. Profiled with immunoSEQ multiplex PCR; TCRdb holds only in-frame clones, not every one. The V and J calls and the clone size are those of that table, but D and trimming were determined from the DNA. The sample lists approximately 180,000 clones, roughly 91% seen once, with 0.067% in the top ten.

This receptor was obtained from a woman in her 30s in good health. The rearrangement uses TRBV28 and TRBJ1-2; possibly TRBD1 for D (5 bases). The sequencing sample was made of naive CD4+ T cells sorted from blood. Subset: CD45RA+ positively selected. CDR3 protein: CASISGDHYGYTF. The CDR3, as DNA: TGTGCCAGCATCTCGGGGGACCACTATGGCTACACCTTC.